Below are 4 T cell receptor beta chains sequenced from a single sample in a study of blood T cell repertoires in COVID-19. Produced via immunoSEQ multiplex PCR; TCRdb's table is partial and in-frame only. Of roughly 250,000 clones in the sample, approximately 85% were seen once. Specimen: PBMCs or T cells enriched from blood (not recorded which). The receptor source for this set is a woman aged 25 to 39 who had recovered from COVID-19.

The CDR3 is CASSPAQEQYF. CDR3 DNA sequence: TGTGCCAGCAGCCCCGCCCAGGAGCAGTATTTT. The genes are TRBV7-9 and TRBJ2-3, with D uncertain. The V end was cut by 5 bases, the J end by 11 bases, with 11 bases between. The CDR3 sequence is 11 residues long. Germline assignment: CDR1 SEHNR and CDR2 FQNEAQ (reference sequence).

The rearrangement uses TRBV4-2 and TRBJ1-5, with 8 bases matching TRBD1. The CDR3 extends over 15 amino acids. The germline V gene has CDR1 LGHNA and CDR2 YNFKEQ. V shed 4 bases, J shed 0 bases, and the junction held 2 bases outside the gene matches. This CDR3 reads CASSLGQDSNQPQHF. CDR3 in DNA: TGTGCCAGCAGCCTGGGACAGGATAGCAATCAGCCCCAGCATTTT.

The chain couples TRBV5-6 to TRBJ1-5, with D maybe TRBD1 (6 bases). V was pared by 0 bases and J by 0 bases, with 13 bases between. Germline V gives CDR1 SGHDT, CDR2 YYEEEE. This CDR3 region has 17 residues. The CDR3 is CASSLGWTDLSNQPQHF. The DNA for the CDR3 is TGTGCCAGCAGCTTGGGCTGGACAGATCTTAGCAATCAGCCCCAGCATTTT.

This chain uses TRBV18 with TRBJ1-2; no clear D. Germline loops: CDR1 KGHSH, CDR2 LQKENI. V was pared by 2 bases and J by 0 bases, with 16 bases between. The CDR3 is made up of 17 amino acids. CDR3 residues: CASSPGRPQLANYGYTF. The DNA of the CDR3 is TGTGCCAGCTCACCAGGGCGCCCGCAGTTAGCTAACTATGGCTACACCTTC.